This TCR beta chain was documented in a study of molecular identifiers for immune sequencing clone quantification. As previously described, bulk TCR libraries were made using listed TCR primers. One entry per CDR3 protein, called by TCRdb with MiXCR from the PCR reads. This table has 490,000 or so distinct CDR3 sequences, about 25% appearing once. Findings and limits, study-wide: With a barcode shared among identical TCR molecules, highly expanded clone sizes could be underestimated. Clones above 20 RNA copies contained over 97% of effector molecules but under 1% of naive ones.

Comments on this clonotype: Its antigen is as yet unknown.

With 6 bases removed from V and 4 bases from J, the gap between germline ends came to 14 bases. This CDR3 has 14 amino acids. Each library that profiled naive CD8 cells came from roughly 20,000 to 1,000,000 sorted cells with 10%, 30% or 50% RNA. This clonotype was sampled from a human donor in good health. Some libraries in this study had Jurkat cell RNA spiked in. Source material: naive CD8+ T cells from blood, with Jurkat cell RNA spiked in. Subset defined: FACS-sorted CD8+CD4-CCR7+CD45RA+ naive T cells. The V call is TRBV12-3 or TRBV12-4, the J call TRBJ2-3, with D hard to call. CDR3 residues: CASRPTVAADTQYF. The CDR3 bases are TGTGCCAGCAGACCGACTGTAGCCGCAGATACGCAGTATTTT.